One T cell receptor (beta chain) is described in this entry. Method: immunoSEQ multiplex PCR; TCRdb's copy keeps in-frame clones and lacks some. The sample includes 62,000 or so clones, 70% to 90% seen only once; the top ten take roughly 1.7%. The sample originates from a study of graft-versus-host responses after intestinal transplantation. Overall study: Anti-thymocyte globulin served as induction for all recipients, who then took tacrolimus and steroids for three to four years.

Unmatched junction bases numbered 5, after V lost 8 bases and J lost 0 bases. CDR3 length: 14 amino acids. Germline CDR1 is SGHAT and CDR2 is FQNNGV. The chain couples TRBV11-2 to TRBJ2-3; 7 bases are a match to TRBD2. The sequence was collected from a human patient who received an intestinal transplant, so some T cells may come from the graft donor. The source was PBMCs, collected 26 days after transplant. This CDR3 reads CASCGLVSTDTQYF. The CDR3 region has the DNA TGTGCCAGCTGCGGACTAGTAAGCACAGATACGCAGTATTTT.